The 30 T cell receptor beta chains below were found in one sample sequenced in a study of T cells after yellow fever vaccination. Each CDR3 protein gets one entry after TCRdb re-called the 5' RACE reads with MiXCR. This table has about 26,000 distinct CDR3 sequences, 4.5% appearing once. This specimen was PBMCs, either bulk or a sorted T-cell subset (CD4+, CD8+, memory, or dextramer-sorted; not recorded which), taken on the day of the yellow fever booster vaccination. The receptor set was obtained from a man aged 18 to 29 who received the YFV17D yellow fever vaccine.

The sample holds a few counts of this clonotype. V is TRBV13 and J is TRBJ2-1; no definite D call. The germline gives CDR1 PRHDT, CDR2 FYEKMQ (reference sequence). CDR3 length: 13 residues. Trimming took off 8 bases at V and 10 bases at J, with 18 bases between the two ends. The CDR3 nucleotides read TGTGCCAGCGGCCTTGAGTTCCTACACGAGCAGTTCTTC. The encoded protein is CASGLEFLHEQFF.

This clonotype was observed a few times. J is TRBJ1-3 and V is TRBV7-2; no clear D. V lost 5 bases and J lost 0, with 8 bases in between. Germline CDR1 and CDR2: SGHTA and FQGNSA. The CDR3 runs 14 residues. The CDR3 loop reads CASSPAHSGNTIYF. CDR3 DNA sequence: TGTGCCAGCAGCCCGGCCCACTCTGGAAACACCATATATTTT.

This clonotype was found many times. The V and J genes are TRBV12-3 or TRBV12-4 and TRBJ2-5; possibly TRBD2 for D (5 bases). This CDR3 has 13 amino acids. Between the trimmed V and J ends, which lost 6 bases and 5 bases, there was a span of 13 bases. The CDR3 DNA reads TGTGCCAGCAGCCGGACTGGGTTGGAGACCCAGTACTTC. Its protein is CASSRTGLETQYF.

This clonotype was observed at least ten times. The chain uses TRBV6-2 or TRBV6-3 and TRBJ1-1; D unclear. The V gene's germline CDR1 is MNHEY and CDR2 SVGEGT. The V end was cut by 2 bases, the J end by 0 bases, with 13 bases between. The CDR3 is made up of 16 amino acids. CDR3 DNA sequence: TGTGCCAGCAGTTACCGAGAAGGGATCATGAACACTGAAGCTTTCTTT. Translated, it gives CASSYREGIMNTEAFF.

The chain employs TRBV12-3 or TRBV12-4 and TRBJ2-1; D is undetermined. V lost 7 bases and J lost 5, with 15 bases in between. This CDR3 contains 14 residues. DNA for the CDR3: TGTGCCAGCACCGCGGACCCTCTAGACAATGAGCAGTTCTTC. The encoded protein is CASTADPLDNEQFF.

Ten or more counts support this clonotype. V is TRBV5-1 and J is TRBJ1-5; D uncertain. This CDR3 is 13 amino acids long. Trimming stripped 2 bases from V and 1 base from J, with 4 bases between. Germline V CDR1 and CDR2: SGHRS, YFSETQ. CDR3 sequence: CASSFDSNQPQHF. Here the CDR3 DNA reads TGCGCCAGCAGCTTTGACAGCAATCAGCCCCAGCATTTT.

This clonotype occurred many times. This chain joins TRBV6-2 or TRBV6-3 and TRBJ1-1; D uncertain. This CDR3 has 13 amino acids. V dropped 4 bases and J dropped 4 bases, with 10 bases sitting between them. Germline-derived CDR1 and CDR2 are MNHEY and SVGEGT. The CDR3 DNA reads as TGTGCCAGCAGTTTTCAGGATGGCACTGAAGCTTTCTTT. Residues: CASSFQDGTEAFF.

The rearrangement links TRBV3-1 to TRBJ2-5; the match to TRBD2 covers 10 bases. V shed 4 bases, J shed 2 bases, and the junction held 10 bases outside the gene matches. The V gene's germline CDR1 is LGHDT and CDR2 YNNKEL (reference sequence). The CDR3 length is 17 residues. The chain's CDR3 is CASSRKQLAGEQETQYF. The CDR3 region has the DNA TGTGCCAGCAGCCGGAAGCAGCTAGCGGGGGAGCAAGAGACCCAGTACTTC.

This clonotype was picked up many times. The V call is TRBV5-4, the J call TRBJ2-1; the match to TRBD2 covers 10 bases. Germline loops: CDR1 SGHNT, CDR2 YYREEE (reference sequence). Trimming removed 2 bases from V and 4 bases from J; junction bases left unmatched: 3. The CDR3 is 15 amino acids. The CDR3 is CASSFSGGPYNEQFF. Written as DNA, the CDR3 is TGTGCCAGCAGCTTTAGCGGGGGGCCATACAATGAGCAGTTCTTC.

In this sample, this clonotype turned up many times. This sequence joins TRBV5-4 and TRBJ2-1; D gene uncertain. V dropped 4 bases and J dropped 1 base, with 12 bases sitting between them. CDR1 is SGHNT and CDR2 is YYREEE in the germline V gene (reference sequence). This CDR3 is 15 amino acids long. The CDR3 here is CASSTEPGSYNEQFF. CDR3 nucleotides: TGTGCCAGCAGCACCGAGCCAGGTTCCTACAATGAGCAGTTCTTC.

This clonotype was recorded many times. The chain uses TRBV7-6 and TRBJ1-6; D remains unclear. This CDR3 region has 14 residues. The germline gives CDR1 SGHVS, CDR2 FNYEAQ. V shed 6 bases and J shed 8 bases, with 14 bases lying between them. Written as DNA, the CDR3 is TGTGCCAGCAGTAGCGTGGGTACGGATTCACCCCTCCACTTT. Its protein is CASSSVGTDSPLHF.

The sample holds one count of this clonotype. This sequence may be a read error, since a much larger clone differs from it by one base. The chain uses TRBV29-1 and TRBJ2-6; D is ambiguous. Trimming took off 4 bases at V and 2 bases at J, with 9 bases between the two ends. This CDR3 has 14 residues. The germline CDR1 and CDR2 sequences are SQVTM and ANQGSEA. The CDR3 spells CSVGVFAGANVLTF. In DNA form, the CDR3 reads TGCAGCGTTGGAGTATTCGCTGGGGCCAACGTCCTGACTTTC. Supplemented by reference TRBV29-1 and TRBJ2-6, the full variable domain reads SAVISQKPSRDICQRGTSLTIQCQVDSQVTMMFWYRQQPGQSLTLIATANQGSEATYESGFVIDKFPISRPNLTFSTLTVSNMSPEDSSIYLCSVGVFAGANVLTFGAGSRLTVL.

This clonotype has a count of ten or more. The chain carries TRBV5-6 and TRBJ2-4; 7 bases agree with TRBD1. The CDR3 has 14 residues. Losses at the gene ends were 3 bases for V and 7 bases for J; bases not matched to a gene: 7. Looked up from germline, CDR1 is SGHDT and CDR2 is YYEEEE. The DNA for the CDR3 is TGTGCCAGCAGCTCTCGACAGGGTAGGAACATTCAGTACTTC. Protein product: CASSSRQGRNIQYF.

The chain couples TRBV5-5 to TRBJ2-5; maybe TRBD1 (6 bases). The CDR3 loop spans 15 amino acids. V lost 5 bases and J lost 2, with 16 bases in between. Looked up from germline, CDR1 is SGHKS and CDR2 is YYEKEE (reference sequence). The CDR3: CASRLPLGQQETQYF. CDR3 bases: TGTGCCAGCAGATTACCCCTGGGACAACAAGAGACCCAGTACTTC.

This clonotype was seen at least ten times. The V call is TRBV5-5, the J call TRBJ1-6; a weak D match, TRBD1 (6 bases). V was shortened by 4 bases and J by 5 bases, with 10 bases between the two germline ends. The CDR3 has 14 amino acids. The germline gives CDR1 SGHKS, CDR2 YYEKEE (reference sequence). The CDR3 region has the DNA TGTGCCAGCAGCCGAAGGGGGGATAATTCACCCCTCCACTTT. The encoded protein is CASSRRGDNSPLHF.

The CDR3 loop is CSVPGQGAGETQYF. The CDR3 DNA sequence: TGCAGTGTCCCGGGACAGGGGGCGGGAGAGACCCAGTACTTC. The rearrangement uses TRBV20-1 and TRBJ2-5, with 12 bases that match TRBD1. V lost 7 bases, J lost 4 bases, and 7 bases stayed unmatched. The length of the CDR3 is 14 residues. Germline values: CDR1 DFQATT, CDR2 SNEGSKA (reference sequence).

Many counts were recorded for this clonotype. V usage is TRBV5-1 and J usage is TRBJ1-1; D uncertain. Germline V CDR1 and CDR2: SGHRS, YFSETQ. The CDR3 is 13 residues long. V lost 1 base, J lost 1 base, and 5 bases lay in between. For the CDR3, the DNA is TGCGCCAGCAGCTTGCTCGGGAACACTGAAGCTTTCTTT. As protein: CASSLLGNTEAFF.

This clonotype was counted at least ten times. V is TRBV7-9 and J is TRBJ1-1, with unresolved D. The V gene's germline CDR1 is SEHNR and CDR2 FQNEAQ (reference sequence). This CDR3 has 14 amino acids. The V end lost 0 bases, the J end lost 1 base, and 6 bases lay between the germline ends. The CDR3 region is CASSLASRNTEAFF. In DNA, the CDR3 is TGTGCCAGCAGCTTAGCCTCCAGGAACACTGAAGCTTTCTTT.

There are many counts of this clonotype. This chain connects TRBV12-3 or TRBV12-4 to TRBJ2-3; D possibly corresponds to TRBD1 (5 bases). Deletions cut 3 bases from V and 7 bases from J, with 20 bases between. This CDR3 region has 16 residues. CDR3 DNA sequence: TGTGCCAGCAGTTTGGGGCCGGACCAAGTCAAGTATACGCAGTATTTT. This translates into CASSLGPDQVKYTQYF.

This clonotype has ten or more counts. The rearrangement links TRBV20-1 to TRBJ1-3, with D possibly TRBD1 on 6 matching bases. Trimming stripped 5 bases from V and 4 bases from J, with 15 bases between. CDR3 length: 14 amino acids. The germline gives CDR1 DFQATT, CDR2 SNEGSKA (reference sequence). Here the CDR3 reads CSAPRGAQGNTIYF. DNA of the CDR3: TGCAGTGCTCCCCGGGGGGCTCAGGGAAACACCATATATTTT.

Many counts were recorded for this clonotype. The chain uses TRBV7-2 and TRBJ2-1; 9 bases match TRBD2. V shed 3 bases, J shed 5 bases, and the junction held 5 bases outside the gene matches. This CDR3 is 15 amino acids long. Germline-derived CDR1 and CDR2 are SGHTA and FQGNSA. CDR3 nucleotides: TGTGCCAGCAGCTTTTACGCTAGCGGGGACAATGAGCAGTTCTTC. It is translated as CASSFYASGDNEQFF.

Points on this clonotype: A much larger clone lies a single base off, so this may be a read error. This sequence joins TRBV29-1 and TRBJ1-2; 10 positions match TRBD1. Germline V gene sequence: CDR1 SQVTM, CDR2 ANQGSEA. Germline trimming cut 4 bases from V and 10 bases from J; bases unmatched to any gene: 9. This CDR3 is built from 13 residues. CDR3 sequence reads: CSVGVGQGNPYTF. In DNA, the CDR3 is TGCAGCGTTGGTGTGGGACAGGGGAATCCCTACACCTTC.

This clonotype was picked up many times. V gene TRBV2 combines with J gene TRBJ1-6; 10 nucleotides match TRBD1. This CDR3 region has 13 residues. Germline V gene data show CDR1 as SNHLY and CDR2 as FYNNEI. Trimming removed 11 bases from V and 9 bases from J; junction bases left unmatched: 7. The CDR3 DNA is TGTGCCGGACGGACAGGGGGTCTTTCACCCCTCCACTTT. Amino acids: CAGRTGGLSPLHF.

This clonotype appeared many times. The chain links TRBV4-3 to TRBJ1-2; D gene uncertain. V lost 0 bases, J lost 4 bases, and 9 bases lay in between. Per germline, CDR1 LGHNA and CDR2 YSLEER. The CDR3 contains 14 residues. CDR3 region: CASSQERWTYGYTF. In DNA form, the CDR3 reads TGCGCCAGCAGCCAAGAACGGTGGACCTATGGCTACACCTTC.

The table lists this clonotype with many counts. This chain joins TRBV11-2 and TRBJ2-2; 9 bases map to TRBD1. The junction had 8 bases not matched to a gene; V was cut back by 5 bases and J by 4 bases. Germline CDR1 is SGHAT and CDR2 is FQNNGV. This CDR3 is built from 16 residues. CDR3 nucleotide sequence: TGTGCCAGCAGCAAAACTGGACAGGGGAGCACCGGGGAGCTGTTTTTT. Translation: CASSKTGQGSTGELFF.

Ten or more counts support this clonotype. The chain joins TRBV4-1 to TRBJ2-3, with 8 bases matching TRBD1. The CDR3 is 17 residues long. The germline V gene encodes CDR1 MGHRA and CDR2 YSYEKL. After removal of 0 bases from V and 4 bases from J, the junction contained 9 bases not matched to a gene. The CDR3: CASSQDKGQGVPDTQYF. The CDR3 nucleotides read TGCGCCAGCAGCCAAGATAAAGGACAGGGAGTACCAGATACGCAGTATTTT.

This clonotype has a count of ten or more. V gene TRBV23-1 combines with J gene TRBJ1-5; D is unresolved. TRBV23-1 is noted as an ORF with a role that remains uncertain. The V end was cut by 3 bases, the J end by 2 bases, with 14 bases between. The CDR3 is 16 amino acids. CDR3 sequence: CASSHLDRRGNQPQHF. The CDR3 DNA sequence: TGCGCCAGCAGTCACCTGGACCGGAGGGGCAATCAGCCCCAGCATTTT.

This clonotype appeared many times. The chain uses TRBV2 and TRBJ2-5; unclear D gene. Looked up from germline, CDR1 is SNHLY and CDR2 is FYNNEI. This CDR3 contains 14 residues. Trimming shortened V by 2 bases and J by 2 bases, and 9 bases separated the two germline ends. This chain's CDR3 is CASSEWSEQETQYF. The CDR3 DNA reads as TGTGCCAGCAGTGAATGGTCAGAACAAGAGACCCAGTACTTC.

This clonotype was counted many times. This CDR3 reads CASSSGGRAVDTQYF. Written as DNA, the CDR3 is TGCGCCAGCAGCTCCGGGGGCCGAGCTGTCGATACGCAGTATTTT. V usage is TRBV5-1 and J usage is TRBJ2-3; either TRBD1 or TRBD2 may supply D (6 bases each). V was cut by 3 bases and J by 6 bases, with 17 bases left in between. The CDR3 sequence is 15 residues long. Germline CDR1 and CDR2: SGHRS and YFSETQ.

At least ten counts were recorded for this clonotype. The chain combines TRBV10-2 with TRBJ2-2; TRBD1 matches 8 bases. CDR1 is WSHSY and CDR2 is SAAADI in the germline V gene. This CDR3 has 15 residues. V shed 6 bases, J shed 4 bases, and the junction held 7 bases outside the gene matches. CDR3 DNA: TGCGCCAGCAGGGACGGACAGGGATCCACCGGGGAGCTGTTTTTT. Its translation: CASRDGQGSTGELFF.